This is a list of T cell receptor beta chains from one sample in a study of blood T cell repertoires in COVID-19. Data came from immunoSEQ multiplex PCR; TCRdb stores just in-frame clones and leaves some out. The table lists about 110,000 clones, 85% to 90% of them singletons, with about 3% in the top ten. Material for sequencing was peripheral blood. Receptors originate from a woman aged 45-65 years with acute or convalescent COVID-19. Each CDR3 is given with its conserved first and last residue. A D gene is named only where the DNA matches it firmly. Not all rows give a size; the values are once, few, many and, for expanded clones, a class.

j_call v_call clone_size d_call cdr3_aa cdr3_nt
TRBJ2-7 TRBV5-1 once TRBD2 CASSPDTGGYEQYF TGCGCCAGCAGCCCTGACACGGGGGGCTACGAGCAGTACTTC
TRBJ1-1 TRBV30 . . CAWSVRGKTEAFF TGTGCCTGGAGTGTCCGAGGGAAAACTGAAGCTTTCTTT
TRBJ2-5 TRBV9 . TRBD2 CASSGVAPGLAGQETQYF TGTGCCAGCAGCGGTGTAGCCCCAGGACTAGCGGGACAGGAGACCCAGTACTTC
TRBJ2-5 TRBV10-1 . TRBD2 CASSDQLAGGQETQYF TGCGCCAGCAGTGACCAACTAGCGGGAGGGCAAGAGACCCAGTACTTC
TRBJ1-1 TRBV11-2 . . CASSVGDGRGTEAFF TGTGCCAGCAGCGTTGGGGACGGGAGAGGTACTGAAGCTTTCTTT
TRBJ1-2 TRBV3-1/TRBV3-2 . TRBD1 CASSHGQGLNYGYTF TGTGCCAGCAGCCACGGACAGGGATTGAACTATGGCTACACCTTC
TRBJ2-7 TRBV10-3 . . CAISAGQIYEQYF TGTGCCATCAGTGCAGGACAGATCTACGAGCAGTACTTC
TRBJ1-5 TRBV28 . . CASRIGGQPQHF TGTGCCAGCAGGATCGGGGGTCAGCCCCAGCATTTT
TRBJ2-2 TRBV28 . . CASSFREGVGTGELFF TGTGCCAGCAGTTTTCGAGAAGGAGTGGGCACCGGGGAGCTGTTTTTT
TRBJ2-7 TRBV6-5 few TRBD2 CASRGTSFSYEQYF TGTGCCAGCAGGGGGACTAGCTTTTCCTACGAGCAGTACTTC
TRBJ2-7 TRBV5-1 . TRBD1 CASSSGQYYEQYF TGCGCCAGCAGCTCGGGACAGTACTACGAGCAGTACTTC
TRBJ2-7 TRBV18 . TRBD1 CASSPKTGTGYEQYF TGTGCCAGCTCTCCTAAGACCGGGACAGGCTACGAGCAGTACTTC
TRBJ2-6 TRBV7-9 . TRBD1 CASLIGQGAPGANVLTF TGTGCCAGCCTTATTGGACAGGGGGCGCCTGGGGCCAACGTCCTGACTTTC
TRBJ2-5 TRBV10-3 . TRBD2 CAISEPPGLGGQETQYF TGTGCCATCAGTGAGCCTCCGGGACTAGGGGGTCAAGAGACCCAGTACTTC
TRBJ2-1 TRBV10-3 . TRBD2 CAISKGLAGEGEQFF TGTGCCATCAGCAAGGGACTAGCGGGAGAAGGTGAGCAGTTCTTC
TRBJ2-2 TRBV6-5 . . CASLLRSNTGELFF TGTGCCAGCCTACTCCGGAGTAACACCGGGGAGCTGTTTTTT
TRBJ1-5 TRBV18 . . CASSIEEVNQPQHF TGTGCCAGCTCAATAGAAGAGGTTAATCAGCCCCAGCATTTT
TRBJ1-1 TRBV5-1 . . CASREGNTWIPEAFF TGCGCCAGCAGGGAGGGCAACACCTGGATCCCTGAAGCTTTCTTT
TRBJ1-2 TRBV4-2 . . CASSPLQGAVVGYTF TGTGCCAGCAGCCCGCTACAGGGTGCGGTAGTAGGCTACACCTTC
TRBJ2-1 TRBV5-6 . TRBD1 CASRPTGTGRDNEQFF TGTGCCAGCAGACCCACCGGGACAGGGAGAGACAATGAGCAGTTCTTC
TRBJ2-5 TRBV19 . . CASSRAIQETQYF TGTGCCAGTAGTAGGGCTATCCAAGAGACCCAGTACTTC
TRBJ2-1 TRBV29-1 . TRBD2 CSVPQEGLAGVNEQFF TGCAGCGTTCCCCAAGAGGGACTAGCGGGGGTTAATGAGCAGTTCTTC